The 9 T cell receptor beta chains given below trace back to one sample, sequenced in a study of technical replicates of blood from a few donors. Clones were sequenced by immunoSEQ multiplex PCR, and TCRdb holds only the in-frame ones, with some missing. The sample contains approximately 82,000 clones, 90% to 95% of which appear only once. The sequenced sample was T cells isolated from PBMCs. The receptors stem from a human donor in good health.

This chain connects TRBV18 to TRBJ2-7; D call uncertain. Deletions cut 3 bases from V and 2 bases from J, with 5 bases between. The CDR3 contains 12 residues. Germline CDR1 is KGHSH and CDR2 is LQKENI. The CDR3 sequence is CASSPTAYEQYF. The CDR3 nucleotides read TGTGCCAGCTCACCCACAGCCTACGAGCAGTACTTC.

The chain is built from TRBV4-1 and TRBJ1-2, with TRBD1 as a possible D gene (5 bases). Germline assignment: CDR1 MGHRA and CDR2 YSYEKL. The CDR3 spans 17 residues. V lost 3 bases to trimming and J lost 2 bases, with 19 bases between them. Here the CDR3 reads CASSQGPARAINYGYTF. CDR3 DNA sequence: TGCGCCAGCAGCCAGGGCCCCGCCAGGGCCATAAACTATGGCTACACCTTC.

The CDR3 reads CSADRGLTDTQYF. The CDR3 DNA reads TGCAGCGCGGACAGGGGGCTCACAGATACGCAGTATTTT. This chain joins TRBV29-1 and TRBJ2-3, with TRBD1 matching 11 bases. Germline CDR1 SQVTM, CDR2 ANQGSEA. The length of the CDR3 is 13 residues. V was clipped by 7 bases and J by 2 bases; unmatched bases: 2.

The chain uses TRBV15 and TRBJ2-2, with 9 nucleotides matching TRBD1. This CDR3 is 17 amino acids long. Germline V lookup: CDR1 LNHNV, CDR2 YYDKDF (reference sequence). The J segment lost 3 bases and the V segment lost 0 bases, leaving 5 bases of the junction unmatched. The CDR3 bases are TGTGCCACCAGCAGAGACGGGACAGGGAAGGACACCGGGGAGCTGTTTTTT. It codes for CATSRDGTGKDTGELFF.

The chain is built from TRBV9 and TRBJ1-3; D ambiguous. Trimming pared 0 bases from V and 0 bases from J, leaving 10 bases between. Germline-derived CDR1 and CDR2 are SGDLS and YYNGEE. The CDR3 is 16 residues long. The CDR3, as DNA: TGTGCCAGCAGCGTAGTACCGGGAAGCTCTGGAAACACCATATATTTT. Translation: CASSVVPGSSGNTIYF.

The genes are TRBV29-1 and TRBJ2-6; TRBD1 matches at 12 bases. CDR1 is SQVTM, CDR2 ANQGSEA, per germline. J lost 3 bases, V lost 7 bases, and 7 bases had no gene match. The CDR3 spans 16 residues. This chain's CDR3 is CSARDRGLYGANVLTF. DNA for the CDR3: TGCAGCGCTAGGGACAGGGGGCTATATGGGGCCAACGTCCTGACTTTC.

The chain uses TRBV19 and TRBJ2-7; possibly TRBD1 for D (5 bases). Germline V gives CDR1 LNHDA, CDR2 SQIVND (reference sequence). The CDR3 runs to 17 residues. Trimming took off 3 bases at V and 1 base at J, with 19 bases between the two ends. The CDR3 is CASSMGPTRAISYEQYF. CDR3 nucleotide sequence: TGTGCCAGTAGTATGGGCCCTACCAGGGCAATTTCCTACGAGCAGTACTTC.

The V call is TRBV7-8, the J call TRBJ2-2; 8 bases are a match to TRBD1. The CDR3 runs 17 residues. CDR1 and CDR2 (germline): SGHVS, FQNEAQ. The junction had 9 bases not matched to a gene; V was cut back by 5 bases and J by 1 base. The CDR3 nucleotides read TGTGCCAGCAGCCGACGTAGGGACAGGCAGAACACCGGGGAGCTGTTTTTT. This encodes CASSRRRDRQNTGELFF.

The rearrangement joins TRBV7-9 to TRBJ1-2; a weak D match, TRBD1 (5 bases). CDR1 is SEHNR, CDR2 FQNEAQ, per germline (reference sequence). The V and J ends lost 5 bases and 5 bases respectively, with 9 bases between them. The CDR3 is 12 residues long. The CDR3 DNA sequence: TGTGCCAGCAGCCCACAGGTGTATGGCTACACCTTC. This translates into CASSPQVYGYTF.